The rows below give T cell receptor beta chains drawn from one sample of a study of early T cells in non-severe SARS-CoV-2 infection. TCRdb called the 5' RACE reads again in MiXCR, with one record for every CDR3 protein. The sample holds about 25,000 distinct CDR3 sequences, around 4.5% seen once. The sequenced sample consisted of whole blood. Receptors originate from an adult who was a healthcare worker with PCR-confirmed SARS-CoV-2 infection or an uninfected control (not recorded which). Both conserved end residues are part of each CDR3. Fields, in order: D gene, clone size, V gene, J gene, CDR3 protein, CDR3 DNA. A D gene is named only where the DNA matches it firmly. For some rows the clone size is stated as once, few or many, or as a class when expanded; others skip it.

TRBD2,many,TRBV7-6,TRBJ2-3,CASSRGLAGGTDTQYF,TGTGCCAGCAGCCGTGGACTAGCGGGAGGCACAGATACGCAGTATTTT
.,many,TRBV20-1,TRBJ2-1,CSVKTFGNEQFF,TGCAGTGTTAAAACGTTCGGGAATGAGCAGTTCTTC
TRBD2,few,TRBV2,TRBJ2-7,CASRGTSGRAVYEQYF,TGTGCCAGCAGAGGGACTAGCGGGAGGGCTGTTTACGAGCAGTACTTC
TRBD2,many,TRBV29-1,TRBJ2-1,CSVEQRGKYNEQFF,TGCAGCGTTGAACAGCGGGGGAAATACAATGAGCAGTTCTTC
.,many,TRBV7-2,TRBJ2-1,CASSSFRTQEQFF,TGTGCCAGCAGTTCTTTCAGGACACAGGAGCAGTTCTTC
.,many,TRBV25-1,TRBJ1-5,CASSPGRARQPQHF,TGTGCCAGCAGTCCCGGTAGGGCTCGACAGCCCCAGCATTTT
TRBD1,many,TRBV28,TRBJ1-1,CASSGTGGRDTEAFF,TGTGCCAGCAGCGGAACAGGGGGCCGGGACACTGAAGCTTTCTTT
.,few,TRBV19,TRBJ1-2,CASIQVGEGYTF,TGTGCCAGTATTCAAGTAGGGGAAGGCTACACCTTC
TRBD2,many,TRBV5-1,TRBJ2-4,CASSSGAGGPKNIQYF,TGCGCCAGCAGCTCCGGGGCGGGAGGCCCGAAAAACATTCAGTACTTC
TRBD2,many,TRBV28,TRBJ2-4,CASSLPSGSAKNIQYF,TGTGCCAGCAGTTTACCTAGCGGGAGTGCCAAAAACATTCAGTACTTC
.,many,TRBV3-1,TRBJ2-2,CASSQARGAGELFF,TGTGCCAGCAGCCAAGCGCGAGGGGCCGGGGAGCTGTTTTTT
TRBD1,many,TRBV6-1,TRBJ1-2,CASSLEQGLNYGYTF,TGTGCCAGCAGCCTTGAACAGGGGCTTAACTATGGCTACACCTTC
.,.,TRBV6-1,TRBJ2-7,CASSEGGQRTYEQYF,TGTGCCAGCAGTGAAGGTGGACAGAGAACCTACGAGCAGTACTTC
TRBD2,many,TRBV7-2,TRBJ2-1,CASSLASGAYNEQFF,TGTGCCAGCAGCTTAGCAAGCGGGGCGTACAATGAGCAGTTCTTC
.,few,TRBV27,TRBJ1-6,CASSLSRTTNSPLHF,TGTGCCAGCAGTTTATCGAGGACGACTAATTCACCCCTCCACTTT
.,few,TRBV19,TRBJ2-1,CASSIFDFMGYNEQFF,TGTGCCAGTAGTATCTTTGACTTTATGGGCTACAATGAGCAGTTCTTC
TRBD2,many,TRBV7-3,TRBJ2-3,CASSQAGGGLDTQYF,TGTGCCAGCAGCCAAGCGGGGGGTGGACTAGATACGCAGTATTTT
.,.,TRBV20-1,TRBJ2-3,CSASGNTDTQYF,TGCAGTGCTAGCGGGAACACAGATACGCAGTATTTT
.,many,TRBV28,TRBJ2-5,CASETGKQETQYF,TGTGCCAGCGAAACAGGGAAACAAGAGACCCAGTACTTC
.,many,TRBV5-1,TRBJ1-1,CASSPGPKNTEAFF,TGCGCCAGCAGCCCGGGACCGAAGAACACTGAAGCTTTCTTT
TRBD2,.,TRBV6-5,TRBJ2-7,CASNDPGTSEQYF,TGTGCCAGCAATGATCCCGGGACTAGCGAGCAGTACTTC
.,few,TRBV27,TRBJ2-7,CASSYKGGIVEQYF,TGTGCCAGCAGTTATAAGGGAGGAATTGTCGAGCAGTACTTC
.,few,TRBV5-1,TRBJ1-1,CASSLFGTSRQAFF,TGCGCCAGCAGCTTGTTCGGGACATCCCGACAGGCTTTCTTT
.,many,TRBV7-3,TRBJ2-2,CASSLDYTGELFF,TGTGCCAGCAGCCTCGACTACACCGGGGAGCTGTTTTTT
.,many,TRBV5-1,TRBJ1-1,CASSTGYTEAFF,TGCGCCAGCAGCACGGGGTACACTGAAGCTTTCTTT
.,many,TRBV27,TRBJ2-7,CASSLGSSPREQYF,TGTGCCAGCAGTTTAGGGTCCTCACCGCGGGAGCAGTACTTC
TRBD1,many,TRBV28,TRBJ2-7,CASTIFPGTGHEQYF,TGTGCCAGCACGATCTTCCCCGGGACAGGGCACGAGCAGTACTTC
TRBD1,.,TRBV15,TRBJ2-4,CATSRDKPGQGSGTKNIQYF,TGTGCCACCAGCAGAGATAAACCCGGACAGGGTTCGGGGACCAAAAACATTCAGTACTTC
.,few,TRBV7-2,TRBJ2-3,CASSLWSTCGNLVDTQYF,TGTGCCAGCAGCTTATGGTCGACTTGCGGGAATTTGGTAGATACGCAGTATTTT
.,once,TRBV5-6,TRBJ2-5,CASCRDLALRETQYF,TGTGCCAGCTGTCGAGACTTAGCCCTGCGGGAGACCCAGTACTTC
TRBD1,few,TRBV2,TRBJ2-6,CASTGTGGASGANVLTF,TGTGCCAGCACCGGGACAGGGGGCGCGTCTGGGGCCAACGTCCTGACTTTC
TRBD1,medium-sized,TRBV2,TRBJ1-5,CASSDMDRALDGNQPQHF,TGTGCCAGCAGTGATATGGACAGGGCCTTGGATGGCAATCAGCCCCAGCATTTT
TRBD1,few,TRBV18,TRBJ2-7,CASSPTGTGTYEQYF,TGTGCCAGCTCACCAACCGGGACAGGGACCTACGAGCAGTACTTC
.,many,TRBV12-3/TRBV12-4,TRBJ1-2,CASSLNSFNYGYTF,TGTGCCAGCAGTTTAAACAGTTTCAACTATGGCTACACCTTC
TRBD1,many,TRBV14,TRBJ1-2,CASSQVPGGHGYTF,TGTGCCAGCAGCCAAGTTCCAGGGGGGCATGGCTACACCTTC
TRBD1,many,TRBV10-2,TRBJ2-2,CASRMTGNPGELFF,TGCGCCAGCAGGATGACAGGGAATCCCGGGGAGCTGTTTTTT
TRBD1,many,TRBV15,TRBJ1-4,CATSRGGTGDEKLFF,TGTGCCACCAGCAGAGGTGGGACAGGGGACGAAAAACTGTTTTTT
TRBD2,many,TRBV10-1,TRBJ2-4,CASSEITASGSRAKNIQYF,TGCGCCAGCAGTGAGATCACGGCTAGCGGGAGCCGAGCCAAAAACATTCAGTACTTC
.,many,TRBV10-3,TRBJ1-5,CAISDKGNQPQHF,TGTGCCATCAGTGACAAAGGGAACCAGCCCCAGCATTTT
.,few,TRBV19,TRBJ1-5,CATWGEYSNQPQHF,TGTGCCACCTGGGGCGAGTATAGCAATCAGCCCCAGCATTTT
TRBD1,medium-sized,TRBV29-1,TRBJ2-7,CSVSGVTGAAPYEQYF,TGCAGCGTCTCCGGTGTTACAGGGGCCGCTCCCTACGAGCAGTACTTC
TRBD2,.,TRBV7-2,TRBJ2-1,CASSVGLAKNNEQFF,TGTGCCAGCAGCGTGGGACTAGCCAAGAACAATGAGCAGTTCTTC
TRBD1,many,TRBV28,TRBJ1-2,CASSSPGQGDYGYTF,TGTGCCAGCAGTTCTCCGGGACAGGGAGACTATGGCTACACCTTC
.,.,TRBV12-3/TRBV12-4,TRBJ2-3,CASSSGRGYTDTQYF,TGTGCCAGCAGTTCAGGCCGGGGCTACACAGATACGCAGTATTTT
TRBD2,.,TRBV29-1,TRBJ2-1,CSVRTSGFNNEQFF,TGCAGCGTTCGGACTAGCGGGTTTAACAATGAGCAGTTCTTC
.,many,TRBV21-1,TRBJ1-5,CASSKWDRGRPSNQPQHF,TGTGCCAGCAGCAAATGGGACAGGGGGCGTCCTAGCAATCAGCCCCAGCATTTT
.,many,TRBV15,TRBJ1-2,CATSRDDRHHSF,TGTGCCACCAGCAGAGATGACCGACATCATTCCTTC
TRBD1,many,TRBV28,TRBJ1-1,CASIRSGQTNTEAFF,TGTGCCAGCATTAGATCGGGACAGACGAACACTGAAGCTTTCTTT
.,many,TRBV28,TRBJ1-3,CASSLARLSGNTIYF,TGTGCCAGCAGTTTGGCCAGGCTCTCTGGAAACACCATATATTTT
.,many,TRBV7-9,TRBJ2-1,CASSLGSPSYNEQFF,TGTGCCAGCAGCTTAGGTAGTCCCTCTTACAATGAGCAGTTCTTC